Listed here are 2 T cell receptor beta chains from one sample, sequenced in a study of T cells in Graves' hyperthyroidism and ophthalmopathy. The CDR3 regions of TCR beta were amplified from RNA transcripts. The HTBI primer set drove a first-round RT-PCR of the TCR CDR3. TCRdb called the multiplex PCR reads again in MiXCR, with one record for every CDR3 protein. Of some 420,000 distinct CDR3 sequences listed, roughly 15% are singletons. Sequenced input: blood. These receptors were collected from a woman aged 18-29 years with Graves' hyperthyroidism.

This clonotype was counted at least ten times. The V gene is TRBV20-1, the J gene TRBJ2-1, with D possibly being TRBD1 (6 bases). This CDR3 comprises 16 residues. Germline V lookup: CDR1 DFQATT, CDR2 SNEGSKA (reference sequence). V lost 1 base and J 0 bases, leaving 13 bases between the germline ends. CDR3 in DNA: TGCAGTGCTAGAGGGGAACGGACAGCCTCCTACAATGAGCAGTTCTTC. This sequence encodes CSARGERTASYNEQFF.

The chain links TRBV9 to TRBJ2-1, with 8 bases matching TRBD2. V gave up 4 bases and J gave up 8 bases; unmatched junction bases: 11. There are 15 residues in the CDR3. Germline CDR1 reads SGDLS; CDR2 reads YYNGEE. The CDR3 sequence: CASSQSGSSGYEQFF. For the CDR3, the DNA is TGTGCCAGCAGCCAGAGCGGGAGTTCGGGCTATGAGCAGTTCTTC.